Listed below are T cell receptor beta chains from one sample, sequenced in a study of TIL therapy for anti-PD-1-resistant metastatic lung cancer. Using immunoSEQ multiplex PCR, the repertoire was profiled, and TCRdb retains in-frame clones only, with some absent. The sample yields around 30,000 clones, about 70% seen once. Source: blood, taken at baseline. These receptors were taken from a woman aged 25-80 years with non-small cell lung cancer. Both conserved end residues are part of each CDR3. Fields, in order: J gene, D gene, clone size, V gene, CDR3 protein, CDR3 DNA. The D gene is left open where the match is weak. Size is omitted from some rows. Given values are once, few, many or a class for expanded clones.

>TRBJ2-1|TRBD2|.|TRBV7-2
CASGSGFNEQFF
TGTGCTAGCGGGAGTGGTTTCAATGAGCAGTTCTTC
>TRBJ1-1|.|few|TRBV19
CASSTQGEYAEAFF
TGTGCCAGTAGTACTCAGGGCGAATACGCTGAAGCTTTCTTT
>TRBJ1-3|TRBD1|.|TRBV6-1
CASSAHGTASGNTIYF
TGTGCCAGCAGTGCACACGGGACAGCCTCTGGAAACACCATATATTTT
>TRBJ2-6|.|.|TRBV28
CASSPPDRLGANVLTF
TGTGCCAGCAGCCCTCCCGACAGGTTAGGGGCCAACGTCCTGACTTTC
>TRBJ1-1|.|.|TRBV11-2
CASTPIWESTEAFF
TGTGCCAGCACCCCGATTTGGGAGAGCACTGAAGCTTTCTTT
>TRBJ2-1|.|.|TRBV5-1
CASSLDGFISGGSYNEQFF
TGCGCCAGCAGCTTGGACGGGTTTATAAGCGGAGGCTCCTACAATGAGCAGTTCTTC
>TRBJ1-1|.|.|TRBV4-1
CASSQDQRMNTEAFF
TGCGCCAGCAGCCAAGATCAACGCATGAACACTGAAGCTTTCTTT
>TRBJ1-2|TRBD1|.|TRBV30
CAWDRDRGIRKVYGYTF
TGTGCCTGGGACCGGGACAGGGGGATTCGGAAGGTCTATGGCTACACCTTC
>TRBJ1-2|.|.|TRBV7-2
CASSLGRGLYGYTF
TGTGCCAGCAGCTTAGGCAGGGGCCTCTATGGCTACACCTTC
>TRBJ1-1|.|few|TRBV7-9
CASSAWNRRENTEAFF
TGTGCCAGCAGCGCCTGGAACCGAAGGGAGAACACTGAAGCTTTCTTT
>TRBJ1-6|.|.|TRBV6-1
CASSVVNPGNSPLHF
TGTGCCAGCAGTGTCGTCAACCCGGGGAATTCACCCCTCCACTTT
>TRBJ1-1|.|few|TRBV29-1
CSVGQITEAFF
TGCAGCGTTGGACAGATCACTGAAGCTTTCTTT
>TRBJ2-5|TRBD2|.|TRBV11-2
CASSLWGTSGRETQYF
TGTGCCAGCAGCTTATGGGGGACTAGCGGGAGGGAGACCCAGTACTTC
>TRBJ1-4|.|.|TRBV30
CAWSVGRGYEKLFF
TGTGCCTGGAGTGTAGGGAGGGGTTATGAAAAACTGTTTTTT
>TRBJ2-7|.|.|TRBV6-5
CASSEFGGAYEQYF
TGTGCCAGCAGCGAATTTGGGGGCGCGTACGAGCAGTACTTC